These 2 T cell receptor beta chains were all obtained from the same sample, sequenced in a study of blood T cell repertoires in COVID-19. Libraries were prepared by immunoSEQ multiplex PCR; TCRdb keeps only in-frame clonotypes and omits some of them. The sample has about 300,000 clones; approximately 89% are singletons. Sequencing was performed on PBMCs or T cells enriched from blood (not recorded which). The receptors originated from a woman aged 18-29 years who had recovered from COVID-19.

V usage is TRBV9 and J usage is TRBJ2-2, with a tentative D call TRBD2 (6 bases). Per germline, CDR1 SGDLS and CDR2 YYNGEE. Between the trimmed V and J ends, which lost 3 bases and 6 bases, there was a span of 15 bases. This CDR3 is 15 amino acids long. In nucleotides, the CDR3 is TGTGCCAGCAGCGCCGTAGGCAGGGAGGCCGGGGAGCTGTTTTTT. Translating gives CASSAVGREAGELFF.

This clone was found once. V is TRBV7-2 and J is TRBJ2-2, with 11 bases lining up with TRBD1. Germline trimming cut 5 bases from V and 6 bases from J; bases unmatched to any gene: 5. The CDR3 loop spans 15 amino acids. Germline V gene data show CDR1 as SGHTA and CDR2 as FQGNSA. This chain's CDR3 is CASSSGQGAAGELFF. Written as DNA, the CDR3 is TGTGCCAGCAGCAGCGGACAGGGGGCGGCCGGGGAGCTGTTTTTT. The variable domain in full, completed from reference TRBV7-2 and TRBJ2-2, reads GAGVSQSPSNKVTEKGKDVELRCDPISGHTALYWYRQSLGQGLEFLIYFQGNSAPDKSGLPSDRFSAERTGGSVSTLTIQRTQQEDSAVYLCASSSGQGAAGELFFGEGSRLTVL.